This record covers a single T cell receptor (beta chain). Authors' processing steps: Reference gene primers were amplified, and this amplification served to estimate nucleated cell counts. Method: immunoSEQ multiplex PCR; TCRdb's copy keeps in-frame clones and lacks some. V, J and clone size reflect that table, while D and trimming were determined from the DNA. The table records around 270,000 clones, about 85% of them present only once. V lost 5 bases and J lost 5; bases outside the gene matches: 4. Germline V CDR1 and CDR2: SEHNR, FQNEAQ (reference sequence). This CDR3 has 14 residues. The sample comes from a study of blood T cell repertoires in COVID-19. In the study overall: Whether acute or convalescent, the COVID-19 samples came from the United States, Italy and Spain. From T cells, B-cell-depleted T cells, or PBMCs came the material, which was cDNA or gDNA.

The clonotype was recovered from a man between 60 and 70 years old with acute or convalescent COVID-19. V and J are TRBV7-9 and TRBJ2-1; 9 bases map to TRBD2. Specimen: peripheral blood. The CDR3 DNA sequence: TGTGCCAGCAGCAGCGGGAGGATACACAATGAGCAGTTCTTC. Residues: CASSSGRIHNEQFF. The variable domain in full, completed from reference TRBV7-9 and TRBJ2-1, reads DTGVSQNPRHKITKRGQNVTFRCDPISEHNRLYWYRQTLGQGPEFLTYFQNEAQLEKSRLLSDRFSAERPKGSFSTLEIQRTEQGDSAMYLCASSSGRIHNEQFFGPGTRLTVL.